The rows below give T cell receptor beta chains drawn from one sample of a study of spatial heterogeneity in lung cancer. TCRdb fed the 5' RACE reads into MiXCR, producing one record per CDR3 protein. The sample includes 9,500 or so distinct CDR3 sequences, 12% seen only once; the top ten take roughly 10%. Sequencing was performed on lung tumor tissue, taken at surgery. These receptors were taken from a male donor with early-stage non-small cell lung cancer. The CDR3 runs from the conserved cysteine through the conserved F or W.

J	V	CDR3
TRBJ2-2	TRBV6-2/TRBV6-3	CASSSQGAGTGELFF
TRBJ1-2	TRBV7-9	CASSQPQGAGYTF
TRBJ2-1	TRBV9	CASSVGVNSYNEQFF
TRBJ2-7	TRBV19	CASSTQPDSYEQYF
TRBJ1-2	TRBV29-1	CSVEGRGSGYGYTF
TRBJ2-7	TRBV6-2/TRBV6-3	CASSYSHGGEQYF
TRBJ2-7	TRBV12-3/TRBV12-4	CASSLGSIHEQYF
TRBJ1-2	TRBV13	CASSQTVQGYGYTF
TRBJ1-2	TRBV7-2	CASSSWYGYTF
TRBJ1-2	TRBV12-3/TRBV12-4	CASSYYRDGYTF
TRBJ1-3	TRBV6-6	CASTDTGSSGNTIYF
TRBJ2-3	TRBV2	CASSGSASTDTQYF
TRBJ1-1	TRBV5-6	CASSSFTEAFF
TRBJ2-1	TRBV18	CASSPMRETEQFF
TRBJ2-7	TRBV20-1	CSARGPGTGVRNYEQYF
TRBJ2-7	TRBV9	CASSLTGGAYEQYF
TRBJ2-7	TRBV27	CASRDPGGRSYEQYF
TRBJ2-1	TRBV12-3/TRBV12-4	CASTFGYRYNEQFF
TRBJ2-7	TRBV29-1	CSVETTYEQYF
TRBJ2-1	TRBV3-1	CASSPRLAEGYNEQFF
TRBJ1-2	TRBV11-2	CASSPEWGQGYGYTF
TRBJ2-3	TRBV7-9	CASSWGQGAGDTQYF
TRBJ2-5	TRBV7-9	CASSQSGSTQETQYF
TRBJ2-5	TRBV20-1	CSARGGWETQYF
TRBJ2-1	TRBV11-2	CASSLDQGQYNEQFF
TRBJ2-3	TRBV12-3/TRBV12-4	CASSSWDRGRTDTQYF
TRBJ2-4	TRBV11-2	CASSLYGKNIQYF
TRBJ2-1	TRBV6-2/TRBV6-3	CASTLRGSGSNEQFF
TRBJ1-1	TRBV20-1	CSAPKSRGWWAEAFF
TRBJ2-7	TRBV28	CASSYFPGRGEKPYEQYF
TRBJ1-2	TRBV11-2	CASSLDGQAALYGYTF
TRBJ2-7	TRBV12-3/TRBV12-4	CASSLTLAGVDEQYF
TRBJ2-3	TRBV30	CACTSGGTDTQYF
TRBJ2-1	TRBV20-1	CSARDLTGGVNEQFF
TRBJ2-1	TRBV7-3	CASSLTGTGSGNEQFF
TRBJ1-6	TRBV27	CASSSRGYGSPLHF
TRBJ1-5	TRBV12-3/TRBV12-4	CASRLQGVGPQHF
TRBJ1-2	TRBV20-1	CSAREDKDSGYTF